This TCR beta chain is from a study of T-cell memory formation after mild COVID-19. On the study more broadly: Clusters of TCRs were largely donor specific.

The CDR3 runs 14 residues. Germline lookup yields CDR1 DFQATT and CDR2 SNEGSKA (reference sequence). V dropped 0 bases and J dropped 7 bases, with 15 bases sitting between them. TCRdb re-called the 5' RACE reads with MiXCR, one entry per CDR3 protein. The table has roughly 190,000 distinct CDR3 sequences, roughly a tenth seen once. The J gene is TRBJ1-2, the V gene TRBV20-1; D unclear. This clonotype originated in a man aged 18 to 30 who had mild COVID-19 (a few samples of this study predate the infection). Cell type and time point are not known. The sample taken for sequencing was PBMCs or a T cell subset sorted from them (not recorded which). In DNA form, the CDR3 reads TGCAGTGCTAGAGATCGGGGTGATGGTAGTGGCTACACCTTC. Translated, it gives CSARDRGDGSGYTF.